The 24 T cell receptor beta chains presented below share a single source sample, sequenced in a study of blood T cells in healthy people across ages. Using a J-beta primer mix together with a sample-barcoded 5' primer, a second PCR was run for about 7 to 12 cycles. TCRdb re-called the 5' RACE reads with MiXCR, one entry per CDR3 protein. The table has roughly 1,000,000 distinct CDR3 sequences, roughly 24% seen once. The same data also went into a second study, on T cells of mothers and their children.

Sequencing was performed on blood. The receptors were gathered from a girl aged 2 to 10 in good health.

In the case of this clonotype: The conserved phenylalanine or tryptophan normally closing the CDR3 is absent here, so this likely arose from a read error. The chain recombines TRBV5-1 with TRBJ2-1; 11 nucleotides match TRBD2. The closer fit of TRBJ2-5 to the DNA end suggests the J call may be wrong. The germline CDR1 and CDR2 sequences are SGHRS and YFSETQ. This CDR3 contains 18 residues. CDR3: CASSLTGTSGNSGETQYL. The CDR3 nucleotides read TGCGCCAGCAGCTTGACCGGGACTAGCGGTAATTCGGGGGAGACCCAGTACCTC.

CDR3 sequence reads: CASSEGPGEAFF. CDR3 DNA sequence: TGTGCCAGCAGCGAGGGGCCGGGAGAAGCTTTCTTT. This chain uses TRBV7-9 with TRBJ1-1, with D possibly matching TRBD1 (5 bases). The germline gives CDR1 SEHNR, CDR2 FQNEAQ (reference sequence). This CDR3 has 12 residues. The V and J ends lost 5 bases and 8 bases respectively, with 12 bases between them.

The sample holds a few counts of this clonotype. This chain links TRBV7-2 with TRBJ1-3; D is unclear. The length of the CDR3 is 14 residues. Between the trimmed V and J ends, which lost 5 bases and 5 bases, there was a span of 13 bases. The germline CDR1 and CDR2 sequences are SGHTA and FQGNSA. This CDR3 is CASSKQADRNTIYF. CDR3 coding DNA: TGTGCCAGCAGCAAGCAGGCCGACCGAAACACCATATATTTT.

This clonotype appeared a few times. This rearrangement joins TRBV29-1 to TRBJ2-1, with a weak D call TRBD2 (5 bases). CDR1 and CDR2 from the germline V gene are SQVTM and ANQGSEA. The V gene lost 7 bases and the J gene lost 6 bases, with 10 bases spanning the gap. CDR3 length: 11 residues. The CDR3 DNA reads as TGCAGCGAACAAAGCGGCAATGAGCAGTTCTTC. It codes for CSEQSGNEQFF.

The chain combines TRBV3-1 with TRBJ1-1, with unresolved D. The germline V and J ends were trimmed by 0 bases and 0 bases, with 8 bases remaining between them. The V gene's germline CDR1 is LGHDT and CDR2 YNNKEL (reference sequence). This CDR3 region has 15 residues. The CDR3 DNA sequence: TGTGCCAGCAGCCAAGATACAGAAGTGAACACTGAAGCTTTCTTT. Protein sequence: CASSQDTEVNTEAFF.

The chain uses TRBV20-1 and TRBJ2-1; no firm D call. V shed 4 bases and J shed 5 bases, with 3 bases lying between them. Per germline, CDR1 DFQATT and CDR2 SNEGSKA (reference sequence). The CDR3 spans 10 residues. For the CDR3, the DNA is TGCAGTGCTACTAACAATGAGCAGTTCTTC. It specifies CSATNNEQFF.

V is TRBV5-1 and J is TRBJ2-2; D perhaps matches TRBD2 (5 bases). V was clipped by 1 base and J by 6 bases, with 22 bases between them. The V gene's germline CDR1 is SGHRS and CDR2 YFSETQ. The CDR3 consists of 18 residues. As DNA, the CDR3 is TGCGCCAGCAGCTTGAGGCCCCGTGACCAATTCGGGGCCGGGGAGCTGTTTTTT. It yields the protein CASSLRPRDQFGAGELFF.

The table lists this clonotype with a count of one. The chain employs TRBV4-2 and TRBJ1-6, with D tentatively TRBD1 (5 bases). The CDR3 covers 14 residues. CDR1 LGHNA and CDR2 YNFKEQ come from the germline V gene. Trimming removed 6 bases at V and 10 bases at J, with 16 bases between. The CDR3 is CASRNRSHRSPLHF. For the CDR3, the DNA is TGTGCCAGCAGGAACAGGTCACACCGCTCACCCCTCCACTTT.

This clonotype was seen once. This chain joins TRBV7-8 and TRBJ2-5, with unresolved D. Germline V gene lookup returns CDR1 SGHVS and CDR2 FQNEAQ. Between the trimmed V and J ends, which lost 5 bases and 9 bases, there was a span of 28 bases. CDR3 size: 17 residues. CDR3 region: CASSPNHRNTLWAAQYF. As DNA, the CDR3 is TGTGCCAGCAGCCCAAACCACCGGAACACCCTATGGGCGGCCCAGTACTTC.

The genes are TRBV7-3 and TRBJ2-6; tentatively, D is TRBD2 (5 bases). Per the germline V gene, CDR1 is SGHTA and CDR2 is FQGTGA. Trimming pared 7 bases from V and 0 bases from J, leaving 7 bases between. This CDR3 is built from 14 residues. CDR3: CASMEASGANVLTF. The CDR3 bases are TGTGCCAGCATGGAGGCCTCTGGGGCCAACGTCCTGACTTTC.

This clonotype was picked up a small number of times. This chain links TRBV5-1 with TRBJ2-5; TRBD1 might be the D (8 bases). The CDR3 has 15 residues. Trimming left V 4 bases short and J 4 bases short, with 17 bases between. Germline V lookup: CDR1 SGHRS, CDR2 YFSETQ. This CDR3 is CASSPRTGRGETQYF. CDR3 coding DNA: TGCGCCAGCAGCCCTCGGACAGGGAGGGGAGAGACCCAGTACTTC.

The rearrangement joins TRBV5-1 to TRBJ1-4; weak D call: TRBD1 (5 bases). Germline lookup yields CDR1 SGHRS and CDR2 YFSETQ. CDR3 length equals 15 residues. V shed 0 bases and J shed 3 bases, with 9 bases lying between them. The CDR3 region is CASSLVGDPNEKLFF. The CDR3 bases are TGCGCCAGCAGCTTGGTAGGGGATCCTAATGAAAAACTGTTTTTT.

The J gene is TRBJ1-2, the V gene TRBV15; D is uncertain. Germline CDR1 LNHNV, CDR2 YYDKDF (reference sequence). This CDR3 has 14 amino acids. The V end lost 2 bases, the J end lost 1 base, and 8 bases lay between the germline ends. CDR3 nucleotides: TGTGCCACCAGCAGATCCCGGGATAACTATGGCTACACCTTC. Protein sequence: CATSRSRDNYGYTF.

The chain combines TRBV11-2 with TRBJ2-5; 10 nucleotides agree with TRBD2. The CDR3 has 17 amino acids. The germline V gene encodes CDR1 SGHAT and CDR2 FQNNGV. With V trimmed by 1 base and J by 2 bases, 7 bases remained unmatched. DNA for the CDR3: TGTGCCAGCAGCTTAGGCGTTGGGACTAGCGTACAAGAGACCCAGTACTTC. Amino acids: CASSLGVGTSVQETQYF.

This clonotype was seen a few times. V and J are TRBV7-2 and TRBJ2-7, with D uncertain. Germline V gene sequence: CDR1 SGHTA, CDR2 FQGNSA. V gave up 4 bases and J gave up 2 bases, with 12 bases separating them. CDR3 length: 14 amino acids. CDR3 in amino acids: CASSSGLFPYEQYV. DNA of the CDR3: TGTGCCAGCAGCTCCGGATTATTCCCCTACGAGCAGTACGTC.

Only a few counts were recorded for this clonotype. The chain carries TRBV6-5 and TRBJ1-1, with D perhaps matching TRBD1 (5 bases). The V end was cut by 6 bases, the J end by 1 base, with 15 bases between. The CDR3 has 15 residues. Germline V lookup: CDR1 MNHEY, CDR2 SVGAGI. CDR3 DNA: TGTGCCAGCAGGGTTGGTTTTGGGGGGAACACTGAAGCTTTCTTT. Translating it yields CASRVGFGGNTEAFF.

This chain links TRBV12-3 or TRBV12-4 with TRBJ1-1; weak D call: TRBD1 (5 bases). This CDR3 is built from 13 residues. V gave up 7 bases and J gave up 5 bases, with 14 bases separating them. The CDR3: CASTQGWSTEAFF. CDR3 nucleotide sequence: TGTGCCAGCACCCAGGGTTGGAGTACTGAAGCTTTCTTT.

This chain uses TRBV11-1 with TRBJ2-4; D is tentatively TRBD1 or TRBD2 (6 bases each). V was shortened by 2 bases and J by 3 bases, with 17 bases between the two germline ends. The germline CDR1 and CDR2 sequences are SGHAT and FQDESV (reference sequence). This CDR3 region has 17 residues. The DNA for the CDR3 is TGTGCCAGCAGCTTAAACCCCCCGGGGGCGGACAAAAACATTCAGTACTTC. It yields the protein CASSLNPPGADKNIQYF.

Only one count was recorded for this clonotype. CDR3 sequence reads: CASSSKPPGQEYF. In DNA form, the CDR3 reads TGTGCCAGCAGCTCTAAACCACCGGGACAGGAGTACTTC. The rearrangement joins TRBV11-3 to TRBJ2-5, with 8 positions matching TRBD1. The junction had 10 bases not matched to a gene; V was cut back by 4 bases and J by 12 bases. The length of the CDR3 is 13 residues. In germline, CDR1 is SGHNT, CDR2 YENEEA.

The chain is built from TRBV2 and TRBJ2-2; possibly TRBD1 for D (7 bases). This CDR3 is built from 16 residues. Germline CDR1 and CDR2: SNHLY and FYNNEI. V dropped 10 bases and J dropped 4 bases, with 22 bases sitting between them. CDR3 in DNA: TGTGCCAAAGGTGGAGGGGGCATATTTGCCACCGGGGAGCTGTTTTTT. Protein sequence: CAKGGGGIFATGELFF.

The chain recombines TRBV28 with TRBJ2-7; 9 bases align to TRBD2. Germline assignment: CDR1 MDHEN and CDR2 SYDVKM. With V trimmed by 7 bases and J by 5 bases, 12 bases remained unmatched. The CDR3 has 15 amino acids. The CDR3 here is CASMGVSGGLNEQYF. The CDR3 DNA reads TGTGCCAGCATGGGTGTTAGCGGGGGTTTAAACGAGCAGTACTTC.

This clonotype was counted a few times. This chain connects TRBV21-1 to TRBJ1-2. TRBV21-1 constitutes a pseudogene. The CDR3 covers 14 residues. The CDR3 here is CASSKCSGKWGYTF. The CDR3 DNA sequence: TGTGCCAGCAGCAAATGCTCGGGGAAATGGGGCTACACCTTC.

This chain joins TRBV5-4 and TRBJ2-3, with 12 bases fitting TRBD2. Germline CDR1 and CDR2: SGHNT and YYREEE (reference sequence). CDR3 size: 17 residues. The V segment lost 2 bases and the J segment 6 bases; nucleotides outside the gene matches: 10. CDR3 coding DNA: TGTGCCAGCAGCTTCCCTCCCCTAGCGGGGGGGCTCGATACGCAGTATTTT. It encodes CASSFPPLAGGLDTQYF. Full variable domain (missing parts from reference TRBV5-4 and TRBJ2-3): ETGVTQSPTHLIKTRGQQVTLRCSSQSGHNTVSWYQQALGQGPQFIFQYYREEENGRGNFPPRFSGLQFPNYSSELNVNALELDDSALYLCASSFPPLAGGLDTQYFGPGTRLTVL.

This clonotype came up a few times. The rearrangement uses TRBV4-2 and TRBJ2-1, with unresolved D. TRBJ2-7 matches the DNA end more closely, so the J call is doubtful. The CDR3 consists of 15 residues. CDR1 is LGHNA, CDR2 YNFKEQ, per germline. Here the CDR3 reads CASSQAGVANYEQYF. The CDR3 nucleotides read TGTGCCAGCAGCCAGGCTGGGGTGGCTAACTACGAGCAGTACTTC.